The 24 T cell receptor beta chains below all came from one sample that was sequenced in a study of blood T cell repertoires in COVID-19. Assay: immunoSEQ multiplex PCR; the TCRdb copy retains only in-frame clones and omits some. The repertoire holds around 170,000 clones, with roughly 80% as singletons. The sequencing sample was made of peripheral blood. These receptors came from a human donor in a cohort sampled during active COVID-19.

This clone has a handful of counts. The rearrangement links TRBV5-4 to TRBJ1-3, with 7 nucleotides matching TRBD1. The V gene's germline CDR1 is SGHNT and CDR2 YYREEE (reference sequence). V lost 4 bases to trimming and J lost 0 bases; unmatched junction nucleotides: 4. CDR3 length: 15 amino acids. The CDR3 is CASSPQGISGNTIYF. The CDR3 nucleotides read TGTGCCAGCAGCCCACAGGGGATCTCTGGAAACACCATATATTTT. Looking up the rest from reference TRBV5-4 and TRBJ1-3 gives the full variable domain: ETGVTQSPTHLIKTRGQQVTLRCSSQSGHNTVSWYQQALGQGPQFIFQYYREEENGRGNFPPRFSGLQFPNYSSELNVNALELDDSALYLCASSPQGISGNTIYFGEGSWLTVV.

This chain uses TRBV6-5 with TRBJ2-7; no firm D call. Trimming shortened V by 4 bases and J by 2 bases, and 9 bases separated the two germline ends. CDR1 and CDR2 from the germline V gene are MNHEY and SVGAGI. CDR3 length: 13 residues. The CDR3 nucleotides are TGTGCCAGCAGTTTTCTTGGGCCCTACGAGCAGTACTTC. This sequence encodes CASSFLGPYEQYF.

In DNA form, the CDR3 reads TGTGCCAGCAGCCCCGGACTAGCGGAAACCTACGAGCAGTACTTC. Translation gives CASSPGLAETYEQYF. This chain links TRBV5-8 with TRBJ2-7, with 10 bases aligning to TRBD2. Germline assignment: CDR1 SGHTS and CDR2 YDEGEE. V shed 4 bases, J shed 2 bases, and the junction held 6 bases outside the gene matches. This CDR3 spans 15 amino acids.

The rearrangement links TRBV6-6 to TRBJ2-7; possibly TRBD2 for D (7 bases). The length of the CDR3 is 22 residues. The V and J ends lost 6 bases and 3 bases respectively, with 39 bases between them. Germline CDR1 reads MNHNY; CDR2 reads SVGAGI (reference sequence). CDR3 in amino acids: CASSFFPGAGETSWEVFYEQYF. The CDR3 nucleotides read TGTGCCAGCAGCTTTTTTCCGGGGGCGGGAGAAACGTCTTGGGAGGTTTTCTACGAGCAGTACTTC.

The gene calls are TRBV4-2 and TRBJ2-7, with D possibly TRBD2 on 5 matching bases. The CDR3 runs to 17 residues. V was cut by 0 bases and J by 0 bases, with 15 bases left in between. Germline lookup yields CDR1 LGHNA and CDR2 YNFKEQ. For the CDR3, the DNA is TGTGCCAGCAGCCAAGAGGTATTAGAGCGGAGCTCCTACGAGCAGTACTTC. Translated: CASSQEVLERSSYEQYF.

The rearrangement uses TRBV2 and TRBJ1-2; 8 positions agree with TRBD1. The CDR3 is made up of 12 amino acids. Germline CDR1 SNHLY, CDR2 FYNNEI. The V segment lost 4 bases and the J segment 9 bases; nucleotides outside the gene matches: 4. CDR3 region: CASSAGQGSYTF. DNA of the CDR3: TGTGCCAGCAGTGCTGGACAGGGTAGCTACACCTTC.

The chain joins TRBV27 to TRBJ2-7, with a weak D call TRBD2 (6 bases). Trimming removed 2 bases from V and 2 bases from J, with 10 bases in between. Germline V gives CDR1 MNHEY, CDR2 SMNVEV (reference sequence). This CDR3 comprises 14 residues. CDR3 residues: CASSLAGRTYEQYF. The CDR3 DNA sequence: TGTGCCAGCAGTTTAGCGGGGCGCACCTACGAGCAGTACTTC.

In this sample, this clone turned up a few times. Other nucleotide sequences from this sample produce the same CDR3. The gene calls are TRBV9 and TRBJ2-2, with TRBD2 matching over 9 bases. The CDR3 consists of 18 residues. Germline V gives CDR1 SGDLS, CDR2 YYNGEE. The CDR3 sequence is CPRRVGGGGGGNTGELFF. The CDR3 region has the DNA TGTCCCCGCCGCGTCGGCGGGGGGGGCGGGGGCAACACCGGGGAGCTGTTTTTT.

This chain links TRBV10-2 with TRBJ2-1; D is perhaps TRBD2 (5 bases). The CDR3 runs 11 residues. Looked up from germline, CDR1 is WSHSY and CDR2 is SAAADI. The V end was cut by 6 bases, the J end by 10 bases, with 10 bases between. The DNA of the CDR3 is TGCGCCAGCAGCCGGGATGAGGAGCAGTTCTTC. This codes for CASSRDEEQFF.

This clone was recorded only once. The genes are TRBV5-4 and TRBJ1-2; the D is unclear. This CDR3 has 13 amino acids. Germline-derived CDR1 and CDR2 are SGHNT and YYREEE (reference sequence). The ends were cut back, 3 bases at V and 8 bases at J, with 14 bases in the middle. The CDR3 is CASSSLMGGGYTF. The CDR3 region has the DNA TGTGCCAGCAGCTCCCTTATGGGAGGAGGCTACACCTTC.

The chain combines TRBV7-9 with TRBJ1-2; 11 bases fit TRBD1. Germline values: CDR1 SEHNR, CDR2 FQNEAQ (reference sequence). There are 16 residues in the CDR3. V dropped 5 bases and J dropped 6; count of bases not matched to a gene: 11. CDR3 amino acids: CASSPTRTGGADGYTF. DNA of the CDR3: TGTGCCAGCAGCCCAACTCGGACAGGGGGCGCGGATGGCTACACCTTC.

This clone was observed a handful of times. The chain employs TRBV5-1 and TRBJ1-4; D uncertain. Germline V lookup: CDR1 SGHRS, CDR2 YFSETQ. Trimming removed 0 bases from V and 10 bases from J, with 10 bases in between. The CDR3 sequence is 13 residues long. The CDR3: CASSLGGGGKLFF. For the CDR3, the DNA is TGCGCCAGCAGCTTGGGTGGAGGAGGAAAACTGTTTTTT.

This chain joins TRBV7-2 and TRBJ2-7; a possible D gene is TRBD1 (6 bases). The CDR3 has 15 amino acids. Trimming removed 4 bases from V and 3 bases from J, with 16 bases in between. CDR1 SGHTA and CDR2 FQGNSA come from the germline V gene. The CDR3 sequence: CASSSPRGLGYEQYF. The CDR3 bases are TGTGCCAGCAGCTCTCCCAGGGGTCTCGGCTACGAGCAGTACTTC.

The chain couples TRBV25-1 to TRBJ1-1; D is undetermined. The length of the CDR3 is 13 residues. With 4 bases removed from V and 4 bases from J, the gap between germline ends came to 10 bases. Looked up from germline, CDR1 is MGHDK and CDR2 is SYGVNS. Here the CDR3 reads CASSGAGLTEAFF. DNA of the CDR3: TGTGCCAGCAGTGGGGCAGGTCTCACTGAAGCTTTCTTT.

CDR3 loop: CASSVQGARTEAFF. The CDR3 nucleotides are TGTGCCAGCAGTGTACAGGGGGCTCGGACTGAAGCTTTCTTT. J is TRBJ1-1 and V is TRBV28, with TRBD1 matching 9 bases. Germline V gene sequence: CDR1 MDHEN, CDR2 SYDVKM. The CDR3 is made up of 14 amino acids. The junction had 6 bases not matched to a gene; V was cut back by 5 bases and J by 5 bases.

This clone was seen only a few times. CDR3 sequence: CASSPDTSGGGNEQFF. The CDR3 bases are TGTGCCAGCAGTCCGGATACTAGCGGGGGCGGGAATGAGCAGTTCTTC. The chain combines TRBV6-4 with TRBJ2-1, with 11 bases fitting TRBD2. Germline CDR1 reads MRHNA; CDR2 reads SNTAGT. With V trimmed by 5 bases and J by 7 bases, 10 bases remained unmatched. The CDR3 has 16 residues.

The gene calls are TRBV2 and TRBJ1-5; D is perhaps TRBD1 (5 bases). The CDR3 runs 17 residues. The germline V gene encodes CDR1 SNHLY and CDR2 FYNNEI. V was trimmed by 2 bases and J by 6 bases, leaving 20 bases between them. CDR3 protein: CASSENLNQGRRQPQHF. The CDR3 DNA sequence: TGTGCCAGCAGTGAAAACCTAAATCAGGGTAGGCGTCAGCCCCAGCATTTT.

The rearrangement links TRBV7-6 to TRBJ2-3; TRBD2 might be the D (6 bases). Germline lookup yields CDR1 SGHVS and CDR2 FNYEAQ. With 5 bases removed from V and 4 bases from J, the gap between germline ends came to 19 bases. This CDR3 spans 16 amino acids. Here the CDR3 DNA reads TGTGCCAGCAGCCCCCTTTTTCGGGAGCCCCCAGATACGCAGTATTTT. It yields the protein CASSPLFREPPDTQYF.

This clone was recorded only once. The chain couples TRBV4-1 to TRBJ1-4; no definite D call. Germline V gene data show CDR1 as MGHRA and CDR2 as YSYEKL. With 0 bases removed from V and 5 bases from J, the gap between germline ends came to 10 bases. This CDR3 has 15 residues. CDR3 protein: CASSQELSWNEKLFF. DNA of the CDR3: TGCGCCAGCAGCCAAGAACTAAGTTGGAATGAAAAACTGTTTTTT.

V is TRBV3-1 (or the pseudogene TRBV3-2) and J is TRBJ2-3; the match to TRBD2 covers 8 bases. This CDR3 has 16 residues. Germline CDR1 and CDR2: LGHDT and YNNKEL (reference sequence). V was clipped by 5 bases and J by 2 bases; unmatched bases: 9. The CDR3, as DNA: TGTGCCAGCAGCTCTCGGGAGGGGGTAAACACAGATACGCAGTATTTT. It codes for CASSSREGVNTDTQYF.

The V call is TRBV6-5, the J call TRBJ2-7; 9 bases align to TRBD2. Germline V gives CDR1 MNHEY, CDR2 SVGAGI. Trimming at V came to 6 bases and at J to 7 bases, leaving 13 bases not matched to a gene. The length of the CDR3 is 15 residues. The CDR3, as DNA: TGTGCCAGCAGCTTGCCGCGGGGGGGAGCGGGGGAGCAGTACTTC. Amino acid sequence: CASSLPRGGAGEQYF.

The chain employs TRBV12-3 or TRBV12-4 and TRBJ1-2, with D hard to call. The CDR3 spans 13 residues. Trimming removed 3 bases at V and 0 bases at J, with 5 bases between. The CDR3 DNA is TGTGCCAGCAGTTTGCCAGCTAACTATGGCTACACCTTC. Translation gives CASSLPANYGYTF.

This chain links TRBV6-4 with TRBJ2-7; D is unresolved. The CDR3 consists of 10 residues. Deletions cut 3 bases from V and 6 bases from J, with 3 bases between. Germline-derived CDR1 and CDR2 are MRHNA and SNTAGT. The CDR3 spells CASSEAEQYF. CDR3 DNA sequence: TGTGCCAGCAGTGAAGCCGAGCAGTACTTC.

The J gene is TRBJ2-7, the V gene TRBV7-3; 10 bases agree with TRBD2. Germline V gene sequence: CDR1 SGHTA, CDR2 FQGTGA. There are 18 residues in the CDR3. V gave up 2 bases and J gave up 2 bases; unmatched junction bases: 12. CDR3 nucleotide sequence: TGTGCCAGCAGCTTATCCGGCCCTAGCGGGGGCCTTCCCTACGAGCAGTACTTC. It is translated as CASSLSGPSGGLPYEQYF.